These 8 T cell receptor beta chains came from one sample sequenced in a study of cytomegalovirus exposure and HLA in healthy donors (dated by TCRdb to 2015 to 2018). The protocol used for the library was the immunoSEQ multiplex PCR assay. As stored in TCRdb, this immuneACCESS dataset retains in-frame rearrangements with V and J assigned. A fraction of the clones does not appear; measured against another copy, unresolved V genes explain less than half of the discrepancy, and the remainder lacks a known reason. A total of around 300,000 clones appear in this sample, approximately 86% of them only once. Roughly 0.96% of the sample belongs to the ten largest clones. Sequencing was done on a sample of PBMCs. These receptors originate from a man aged 25-45 years in good health and CMV-seronegative.

V is TRBV4-2 and J is TRBJ2-3; 10 nucleotides match TRBD2. The V and J ends lost 1 base and 0 bases, in that order; junction bases with no gene match: 10. The CDR3 contains 19 residues. CDR1 LGHNA and CDR2 YNFKEQ come from the germline V gene. CDR3 sequence (DNA): TGTGCCAGCAGCCAAGCAGCGGGGGGGCTATCCTTTAGCACAGATACGCAGTATTTT. Protein: CASSQAAGGLSFSTDTQYF.

The count of this clone is one. V usage is TRBV27 and J usage is TRBJ2-7; D is perhaps TRBD1 (6 bases). This CDR3 is 14 amino acids long. Trimming cost V 5 bases and J 2 bases, with 13 bases left between them. Looked up from germline, CDR1 is MNHEY and CDR2 is SMNVEV (reference sequence). The CDR3 sequence is CASSPGQRTYEQYF. The CDR3 DNA reads TGTGCCAGCAGTCCGGGACAAAGAACCTACGAGCAGTACTTC.

This chain uses TRBV28 with TRBJ2-4; TRBD1 matches 7 bases. The trim removed 7 bases at V and 0 bases at J, leaving 6 bases unmatched. Germline V gene lookup returns CDR1 MDHEN and CDR2 SYDVKM. The CDR3 runs 15 residues. CDR3 protein: CASNPDRLAKNIQYF. CDR3 in DNA: TGTGCCAGCAACCCGGACAGGCTAGCCAAAAACATTCAGTACTTC.

This chain joins TRBV25-1 and TRBJ1-4; the D is unclear. Germline-derived CDR1 and CDR2 are MGHDK and SYGVNS. CDR3 length equals 16 residues. Trimming left V 1 base short and J 0 bases short, with 9 bases between. The CDR3 bases are TGTGCCAGCAGTGAATCTGAGTATACAACTAATGAAAAACTGTTTTTT. As protein: CASSESEYTTNEKLFF.

This chain uses TRBV12-5 with TRBJ2-2; D perhaps matches TRBD2 (6 bases). The CDR3 runs 12 residues. Trimming pared 4 bases from V and 7 bases from J, leaving 7 bases between. The germline V gene has CDR1 LGHNT and CDR2 FRNRAP. The CDR3 is CASGSEGGELFF. The CDR3, as DNA: TGTGCTAGTGGTTCGGAGGGCGGGGAGCTGTTTTTT. The whole variable domain, remainder taken from reference TRBV12-5 and TRBJ2-2, is DARVTQTPRHKVTEMGQEVTMRCQPILGHNTVFWYRQTMMQGLELLAYFRNRAPLDDSGMPKDRFSAEMPDATLATLKIQPSEPRDSAVYFCASGSEGGELFFGEGSRLTVL.

V and J are TRBV4-1 and TRBJ1-6; TRBD1 agrees at 7 bases. The CDR3 totals 15 residues. J gave up 4 bases and V 6 bases, and 6 bases lay outside the gene matches. Germline V gene sequence: CDR1 MGHRA, CDR2 YSYEKL. The CDR3 nucleotides are TGCGCCAGCAGAAATACAGGGGAGTATAATTCACCCCTCCACTTT. Translated, it gives CASRNTGEYNSPLHF.

J is TRBJ1-2 and V is TRBV7-9, with D unresolved. The CDR3 is made up of 14 amino acids. Germline CDR1 SEHNR, CDR2 FQNEAQ (reference sequence). Trimming removed 2 bases at V and 8 bases at J, with 15 bases between. The CDR3 spells CASSLLSLVRGYTF. The CDR3 DNA sequence: TGTGCCAGCAGCTTATTATCCTTAGTTCGCGGCTACACCTTC. The full variable domain, in which reference TRBV7-9 and TRBJ1-2 provide the parts outside the CDR3, is DTGVSQNPRHKITKRGQNVTFRCDPISEHNRLYWYRQTLGQGPEFLTYFQNEAQLEKSRLLSDRFSAERPKGSFSTLEIQRTEQGDSAMYLCASSLLSLVRGYTFGSGTRLTVV.

J is TRBJ2-1 and V is TRBV6-5, with a tentative D call TRBD2 (6 bases). The germline V gene has CDR1 MNHEY and CDR2 SVGAGI. V was cut by 6 bases and J by 8 bases, with 20 bases left in between. The CDR3 consists of 15 residues. CDR3 nucleotides: TGTGCCAGCAGGGGGGGTACTCTCGCTGGGCATGAGCAGTTCTTC. Protein product: CASRGGTLAGHEQFF.